Shown below are 11 T cell receptor beta chains from a single sample sequenced in a study of blood T cell repertoires in COVID-19. Using immunoSEQ multiplex PCR, the repertoire was profiled, and TCRdb retains in-frame clones only, with some absent. The table lists hundreds of thousands of clones, 89% of them singletons, with roughly 1% in the top ten. Material: peripheral blood. These receptors were taken from a man in his late teens or twenties with COVID-19, enrolled during active disease.

The rearrangement links TRBV7-2 to TRBJ2-3, with D maybe TRBD2 (5 bases). The germline gives CDR1 SGHTA, CDR2 FQGNSA. V was shortened by 1 base and J by 3 bases, with 8 bases between the two germline ends. This CDR3 has 14 amino acids. The DNA of the CDR3 is TGTGCCAGCAGCTTAGATTCGGGGACAGATACGCAGTATTTT. Its translation is CASSLDSGTDTQYF.

This clone was observed a handful of times. The V gene is TRBV6-5, the J gene TRBJ1-5, with no clear D. The V end was cut by 5 bases, the J end by 0 bases, with 8 bases between. This CDR3 has 14 amino acids. From germline, CDR1 is MNHEY and CDR2 SVGAGI. CDR3 DNA: TGTGCCAGCAGTCCCGGGAGTAGCAATCAGCCCCAGCATTTT. It encodes CASSPGSSNQPQHF.

The chain combines TRBV5-1 with TRBJ2-1; a possible D gene is TRBD1 (6 bases). From germline, CDR1 is SGHRS and CDR2 YFSETQ. V dropped 2 bases and J dropped 9 bases, with 9 bases sitting between them. This CDR3 contains 12 residues. The chain's CDR3 is CASSLGGGEQFF. The CDR3 DNA reads TGCGCCAGCAGCTTAGGGGGTGGTGAGCAGTTCTTC. Drawing the rest from reference TRBV5-1 and TRBJ2-1, the complete variable domain is KAGVTQTPRYLIKTRGQQVTLSCSPISGHRSVSWYQQTPGQGLQFLFEYFSETQRNKGNFPGRFSGRQFSNSRSEMNVSTLELGDSALYLCASSLGGGEQFFGPGTRLTVL.

The chain recombines TRBV10-3 with TRBJ2-7; D is unclear. Trimming pared 2 bases from V and 2 bases from J, leaving 10 bases between. The CDR3 loop spans 14 amino acids. Germline V lookup: CDR1 ENHRY, CDR2 SYGVKD. The CDR3 loop is CAISEGGQPYEQYF. CDR3 nucleotide sequence: TGTGCCATCAGTGAGGGCGGTCAGCCCTACGAGCAGTACTTC.

Only one count was recorded for this clone. The chain recombines TRBV4-1 with TRBJ1-2; 8 bases are shared with TRBD1. CDR1 and CDR2 (germline): MGHRA, YSYEKL. Trimming at V came to 0 bases and at J to 8 bases, leaving 8 bases not matched to a gene. The CDR3 consists of 15 residues. The DNA for the CDR3 is TGCGCCAGCAGCCAAGAAATGACAGGGGTAGTAGGCTACACCTTC. It yields the protein CASSQEMTGVVGYTF.

This clone was detected only once. The chain employs TRBV5-1 and TRBJ2-5; maybe TRBD2 (6 bases). V gave up 2 bases and J gave up 2 bases, with 13 bases separating them. The CDR3 has 15 amino acids. The germline V gene encodes CDR1 SGHRS and CDR2 YFSETQ. CDR3 region: CASSFLRGSQETQYF. CDR3 in DNA: TGCGCCAGCAGCTTCCTTCGGGGGTCACAAGAGACCCAGTACTTC.

The J gene is TRBJ1-6, the V gene TRBV18; D remains unclear. The CDR3 has 15 residues. V was clipped by 3 bases and J by 9 bases, with 15 bases between them. The germline V gene has CDR1 KGHSH and CDR2 LQKENI. CDR3 residues: CASSPSYLGSSPLHF. CDR3 in DNA: TGTGCCAGCTCACCCTCTTATCTCGGTAGTTCACCCCTCCACTTT.

This clone was counted a few times. The rearrangement links TRBV7-9 to TRBJ2-2; TRBD2 is a possible D gene (5 bases). Trimming removed 0 bases at V and 5 bases at J, with 7 bases between. The V gene's germline CDR1 is SEHNR and CDR2 FQNEAQ (reference sequence). The CDR3 totals 14 residues. The CDR3 loop reads CASSLARGTGELFF. As DNA, the CDR3 is TGTGCCAGCAGCTTAGCGCGAGGGACCGGGGAGCTGTTTTTT.

The chain couples TRBV6-2 or TRBV6-3 to TRBJ2-2, with a tentative D call TRBD1 (6 bases). Germline V gene lookup returns CDR1 MNHEY and CDR2 SVGEGT. The CDR3 has 15 residues. Trimming removed 4 bases from V and 5 bases from J, with 14 bases in between. This chain's CDR3 is CASSFRGGRTGELFF. CDR3 sequence (DNA): TGTGCCAGCAGTTTCCGAGGGGGACGGACCGGGGAGCTGTTTTTT.

The count of this clone is one. This chain links TRBV5-4 with TRBJ2-5; TRBD2 is a possible D gene (6 bases). CDR1 is SGHNT and CDR2 is YYREEE in the germline V gene (reference sequence). Deletions cut 2 bases from V and 1 base from J, with 9 bases between. This CDR3 is built from 14 residues. As DNA, the CDR3 is TGTGCCAGCAGCTTCGGGGGTTCCCAAGAGACCCAGTACTTC. Translation gives CASSFGGSQETQYF.

V and J are TRBV13 and TRBJ2-5; 11 bases are shared with TRBD1. Per germline, CDR1 PRHDT and CDR2 FYEKMQ (reference sequence). The junction had 5 bases not matched to a gene; V was cut back by 4 bases and J by 4 bases. The CDR3 is made up of 15 amino acids. The CDR3 bases are TGTGCCAGCAGCTCCCCCGGGACAGGGGGAGAGACCCAGTACTTC. This translates into CASSSPGTGGETQYF. Variable domain in full (rest from reference TRBV13 and TRBJ2-5): AAGVIQSPRHLIKEKRETATLKCYPIPRHDTVYWYQQGPGQDPQFLISFYEKMQSDKGSIPDRFSAQQFSDYHSELNMSSLELGDSALYFCASSSPGTGGETQYFGPGTRLLVL.